This TCR beta chain was obtained from a study of blood T cells in healthy people across ages. V dropped 4 bases and J dropped 8 bases, with 15 bases sitting between them. Germline-derived CDR1 and CDR2 are LGHDT and YNNKEL (reference sequence). The CDR3 has 14 amino acids. The second PCR ran about 6 to 12 cycles with a sample-barcoded 5' primer and J-beta primers. TCRdb processed the 5' RACE reads anew with MiXCR; each CDR3 protein has one entry. The sample records about 720,000 distinct CDR3 sequences, over 20% being singletons. The gene calls are TRBV3-1 and TRBJ2-1, with D hard to call. Sequencing used blood. The clonotype originates from a man in his 70s in good health. CDR3 bases: TGTGCCAGCAGCCCCTACTACCGAATGGATGAGCAGTTCTTC. Encoded protein: CASSPYYRMDEQFF.